The TCR beta chain under discussion was sequenced for a study of T cell changes during pregnancy in multiple sclerosis. CDR1 and CDR2 from the germline V gene are SGDLS and YYNGEE. The CDR3 loop spans 16 amino acids. The V and J ends lost 3 bases and 3 bases respectively, with 18 bases between them. The method was immunoSEQ multiplex PCR; TCRdb's version includes in-frame clones alone and lacks a portion of them. The data show about 57,000 clones, with about 90% seen just once and roughly 0.2% held by the top ten. The receptor's source is a female donor with multiple sclerosis, enrolled in a pregnancy study. J is TRBJ1-2 and V is TRBV9, with D maybe TRBD1 (6 bases). Specimen: CD4+ T cells from peripheral blood mononuclear cells, collected in the second trimester of pregnancy. In nucleotides, the CDR3 is TGTGCCAGCAGCGCTTACGAACAGGGTCGGGACTATGGCTACACCTTC. It specifies CASSAYEQGRDYGYTF. Full variable domain (rest looked up from reference TRBV9 and TRBJ1-2): DSGVTQTPKHLITATGQRVTLRCSPRSGDLSVYWYQQSLDQGLQFLIQYYNGEERAKGNILERFSAQQFPDLHSELNLSSLELGDSALYFCASSAYEQGRDYGYTFGSGTRLTVV.